The clone carrying this TCR beta chain occurred a few times. This sample is part of a study of cytomegalovirus exposure and HLA in healthy donors. Primers: 60 Vbeta forward and 13 Jbeta reverse. Sequenced by immunoSEQ multiplex PCR; TCRdb stores in-frame clones only, minus some. The sample consists of 110,000 to 150,000 clones, 70% to 90% of them appearing once. The material sequenced was PBMCs. This receptor was taken from a woman in her thirties or forties in good health and CMV-seropositive.

DNA of the CDR3: TGCGCCAGCAGCCAAGGTGTAACTAGCAGGGAGACCCAGTACTTC. The encoded protein is CASSQGVTSRETQYF. The chain employs TRBV4-3 and TRBJ2-5; D is possibly TRBD2 (6 bases). The germline CDR1 and CDR2 sequences are LGHNA and YSLEER. V shed 1 base and J shed 5 bases, with 14 bases lying between them. The CDR3 length is 15 residues.